This T cell receptor beta chain was captured in a study of cytomegalovirus exposure and HLA in healthy donors. Study outcomes and limitations: It was reported that TCR beta sequences correctly inferred the HLA-A and HLA-B alleles for most subjects.

As for this clone: Its antigen is not identified.

60 Vbeta and 13 Jbeta primers were used in PCR. Generated by immunoSEQ multiplex PCR, the TCRdb table keeps only in-frame clones and is missing some. Here the sample spans 150,000 to 200,000 clones, roughly 77% being singletons. Germline assignment: CDR1 LGHNA and CDR2 YNFKEQ. V was pared by 4 bases and J by 6 bases, with 18 bases between. This CDR3 has 15 residues. The chain recombines TRBV4-2 with TRBJ1-2, with D possibly matching TRBD1 (6 bases). Sequenced material: PBMCs. The sequence was collected from a woman aged 25 to 45 in good health and CMV-seropositive. CDR3 sequence: CASSPERGAGDGYTF. The CDR3 coding sequence is TGTGCCAGCAGCCCCGAACGGGGGGCAGGGGATGGCTACACCTTC.